This TCR beta chain comes out of a study of control samples from healthy donors and cancer patients. The junction had 5 bases not matched to a gene; V was cut back by 5 bases and J by 3 bases. The germline V gene has CDR1 KGHDR and CDR2 SFDVKD. The CDR3 is 15 amino acids. Repertoires were generated with immunoSEQ multiplex PCR, while TCRdb's copy carries only in-frame clones and drops some. The table has 95,000 to 150,000 clones, 91% seen once. The chain links TRBV24-1 to TRBJ2-3; 9 nucleotides agree with TRBD1. This receptor was identified in a young woman in good health. The sample comprised blood. This chain's CDR3 is CATSALDRGTDTQYF. The CDR3, as DNA: TGTGCCACCAGTGCCCTGGACAGGGGAACAGATACGCAGTATTTT.